This passage covers 5 T cell receptor beta chains from one sample sequenced in a study of CD8+CD57+ T cells in acquired aplastic anemia. The authors sequenced patients whose flow cytometry had shown CD8+CD57+ cell expansion. Researchers used genomic DNA as the template to profile TCR beta VDJ and CDR3. TCRdb redid the calling of the reads with MiXCR, one entry per CDR3 protein. In the table there are roughly 80,000 distinct CDR3 sequences, 70% of which are singletons. Sequencing input: sorted CD4+, CD8+, or CD8+CD57+ T cells (not recorded which) from PBMCs. These receptors were collected from a human donor with aplastic anemia.

The chain combines TRBV7-2 with TRBJ2-7; 11 positions match TRBD2. The germline CDR1 and CDR2 sequences are SGHTA and FQGNSA. This CDR3 comprises 15 residues. J lost 7 bases, V lost 5 bases, and 10 bases had no gene match. The CDR3 DNA is TGTGCCAGCAGCCTCGTTAGCGGGGGGGCCGGGGAGCAGTACTTC. It specifies CASSLVSGGAGEQYF.

This clonotype was seen many times. V is TRBV12-3 or TRBV12-4 and J is TRBJ2-7; D may be TRBD2 (6 bases). The CDR3 runs 15 residues. The V end lost 4 bases, the J end lost 0 bases, and 13 bases lay between the germline ends. CDR3 residues: CASSYTGGYSYEQYF. CDR3 bases: TGTGCCAGCAGTTACACCGGAGGGTACTCCTACGAGCAGTACTTC.

This clonotype occurred a few times. The genes are TRBV20-1 and TRBJ1-2, with D tentatively TRBD1 (6 bases). The CDR3 covers 14 residues. The germline V and J ends were trimmed by 0 bases and 5 bases, with 13 bases remaining between them. Germline CDR1 and CDR2: DFQATT and SNEGSKA (reference sequence). CDR3 sequence reads: CSARDRWDIYGYTF. For the CDR3, the DNA is TGCAGTGCTAGAGATCGTTGGGACATATATGGCTACACCTTC.

The chain uses TRBV11-2 and TRBJ2-1; 12 nucleotides agree with TRBD2. The germline V gene has CDR1 SGHAT and CDR2 FQNNGV. Trimming cost V 4 bases and J 5 bases; bases outside gene matches: 6. The CDR3 covers 16 residues. In DNA form, the CDR3 reads TGTGCCAGCAGCTCGACTAGCGGGAGACCACACAATGAGCAGTTCTTC. Translation: CASSSTSGRPHNEQFF.

The chain has TRBV9 and TRBJ1-1; D is uncertain. Germline V gene lookup returns CDR1 SGDLS and CDR2 YYNGEE. V shed 0 bases and J shed 2 bases, with 8 bases lying between them. The CDR3 runs to 14 residues. CDR3 in amino acids: CASSVAGSNTEAFF. As DNA, the CDR3 is TGTGCCAGCAGCGTAGCCGGCAGCAACACTGAAGCTTTCTTT. The variable domain in full, with the rest retrieved from reference TRBV9 and TRBJ1-1, is DSGVTQTPKHLITATGQRVTLRCSPRSGDLSVYWYQQSLDQGLQFLIQYYNGEERAKGNILERFSAQQFPDLHSELNLSSLELGDSALYFCASSVAGSNTEAFFGQGTRLTVV.